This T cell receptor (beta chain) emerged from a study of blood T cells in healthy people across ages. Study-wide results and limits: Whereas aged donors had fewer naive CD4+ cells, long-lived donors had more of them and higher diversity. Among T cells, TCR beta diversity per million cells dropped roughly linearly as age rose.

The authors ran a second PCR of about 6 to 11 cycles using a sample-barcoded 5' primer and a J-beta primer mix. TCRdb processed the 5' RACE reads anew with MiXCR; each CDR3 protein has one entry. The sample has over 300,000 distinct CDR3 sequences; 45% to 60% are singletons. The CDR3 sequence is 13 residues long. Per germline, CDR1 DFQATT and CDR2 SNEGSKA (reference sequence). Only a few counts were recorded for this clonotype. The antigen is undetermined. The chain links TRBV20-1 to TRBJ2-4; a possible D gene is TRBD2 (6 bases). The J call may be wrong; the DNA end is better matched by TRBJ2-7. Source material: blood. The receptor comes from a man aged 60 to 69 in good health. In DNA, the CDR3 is TGCAGTGCCCACCCGGGTTCGGGGGTCGAGCAGTACTTC. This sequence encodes CSAHPGSGVEQYF.